This is a list of T cell receptor beta chains from one sample in a study of blood T cell repertoires in COVID-19. Sequencing was performed with immunoSEQ multiplex PCR; in TCRdb, only in-frame clones are kept and a portion is missing. The table records approximately 61,000 clones, 80% to 90% of them present only once. The sequencing sample was made of peripheral blood. These receptors came from a woman of 80 years or more with active COVID-19. Both conserved end residues are trimmed from each CDR3. Fields, in order: V gene, CDR3 length, CDR3 protein.

V gene: TRBV4-1
CDR3 length: 14
CDR3 protein: ASSQESTGISYEQY

V gene: TRBV4-3
CDR3 length: 16
CDR3 protein: ASSRGTSGGTGTDTQY

V gene: TRBV7-2
CDR3 length: 14
CDR3 protein: ASSAGADRYTDTQY

V gene: TRBV5-6
CDR3 length: 11
CDR3 protein: ASSRDFQETQY

V gene: TRBV2
CDR3 length: 14
CDR3 protein: ASSDPPTWRGNEQF

V gene: TRBV7-3
CDR3 length: 15
CDR3 protein: ASSYSSGGIYTGELF

V gene: TRBV3-1/TRBV3-2
CDR3 length: 13
CDR3 protein: ASSQGLPANYGYT

V gene: TRBV6-5
CDR3 length: 12
CDR3 protein: ASERDSFNEKLF

V gene: TRBV30
CDR3 length: 11
CDR3 protein: AWSITGGAGYT

V gene: TRBV5-1
CDR3 length: 12
CDR3 protein: ATAPGGGDRGYT

V gene: TRBV6-2/TRBV6-3
CDR3 length: 14
CDR3 protein: ASSYGSGGAIAEQF

V gene: TRBV4-3
CDR3 length: 14
CDR3 protein: ASSQDHRTGAYGYT

V gene: TRBV5-4
CDR3 length: 12
CDR3 protein: ASSRLAGDYEQY

V gene: TRBV5-6
CDR3 length: 11
CDR3 protein: ASSSGLGETQY

V gene: TRBV9
CDR3 length: 12
CDR3 protein: ASSSQDSTYEQY

V gene: TRBV18
CDR3 length: 11
CDR3 protein: ASSPLRGDEQY

V gene: TRBV5-5
CDR3 length: 13
CDR3 protein: ASSGTGGLVYGYT

V gene: TRBV27
CDR3 length: 13
CDR3 protein: ASSPGQPTNEKLF

V gene: TRBV2
CDR3 length: 11
CDR3 protein: ASSVERGYGYT

V gene: TRBV15
CDR3 length: 11
CDR3 protein: ATSREAGIEQY

V gene: TRBV4-2
CDR3 length: 14
CDR3 protein: ASSQEAGGRTDTQY

V gene: TRBV6-5
CDR3 length: 12
CDR3 protein: ASSLNRGSYEQY

V gene: TRBV12-3/TRBV12-4
CDR3 length: 11
CDR3 protein: ASRPTGLDGYT

V gene: TRBV9
CDR3 length: 13
CDR3 protein: ASNRGGSSYNEQF

V gene: TRBV7-2
CDR3 length: 12
CDR3 protein: ASSSYSGNTEAF

V gene: TRBV11-2
CDR3 length: 12
CDR3 protein: ASSDRTGRNTIY

V gene: TRBV15
CDR3 length: 14
CDR3 protein: ATSRDHGRVGTEAF

V gene: TRBV28
CDR3 length: 13
CDR3 protein: ASSPSGGADGELF

V gene: TRBV7-8
CDR3 length: 14
CDR3 protein: ASSLTSGGFSYEQY

V gene: TRBV7-9
CDR3 length: 13
CDR3 protein: ASSLLTGATDTQY

V gene: TRBV3-1/TRBV3-2
CDR3 length: 12
CDR3 protein: ASSQGLRDYEQY

V gene: TRBV5-1
CDR3 length: 13
CDR3 protein: ASSYPRGNTGELF

V gene: TRBV7-8
CDR3 length: 13
CDR3 protein: ASSPMRGGGETQY

V gene: TRBV4-3
CDR3 length: 13
CDR3 protein: ASSQDVAGNQPQH

V gene: TRBV7-3
CDR3 length: 13
CDR3 protein: ASSLTSGGNNEQF

V gene: TRBV9
CDR3 length: 13
CDR3 protein: ASSPDRGGSGELF